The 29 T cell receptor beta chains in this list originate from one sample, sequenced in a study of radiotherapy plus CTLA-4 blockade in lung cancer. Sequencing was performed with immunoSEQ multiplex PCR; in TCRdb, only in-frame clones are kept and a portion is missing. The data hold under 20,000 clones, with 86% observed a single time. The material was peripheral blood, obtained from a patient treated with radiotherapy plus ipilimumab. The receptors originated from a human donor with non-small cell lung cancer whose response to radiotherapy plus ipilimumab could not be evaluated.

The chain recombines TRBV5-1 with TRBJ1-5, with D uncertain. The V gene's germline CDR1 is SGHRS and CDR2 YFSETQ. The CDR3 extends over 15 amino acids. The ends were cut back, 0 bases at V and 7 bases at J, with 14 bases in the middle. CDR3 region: CASSLDTRSGQPQHF. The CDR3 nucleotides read TGCGCCAGCAGCTTGGACACCCGGTCGGGGCAGCCCCAGCATTTT.

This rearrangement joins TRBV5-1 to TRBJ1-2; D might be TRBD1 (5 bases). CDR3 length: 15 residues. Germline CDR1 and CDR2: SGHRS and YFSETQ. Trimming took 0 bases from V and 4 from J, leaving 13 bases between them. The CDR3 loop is CASSLGDGLLYGYTF. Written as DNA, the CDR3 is TGCGCCAGCAGCTTGGGGGACGGACTACTCTATGGCTACACCTTC.

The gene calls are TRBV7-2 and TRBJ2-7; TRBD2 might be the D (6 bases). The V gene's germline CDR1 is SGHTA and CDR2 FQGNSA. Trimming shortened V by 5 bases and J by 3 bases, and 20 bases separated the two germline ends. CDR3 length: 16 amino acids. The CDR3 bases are TGTGCCAGCAGCCCCCAAAGGGGAGGAAACTACTACGAGCAGTACTTC. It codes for CASSPQRGGNYYEQYF.

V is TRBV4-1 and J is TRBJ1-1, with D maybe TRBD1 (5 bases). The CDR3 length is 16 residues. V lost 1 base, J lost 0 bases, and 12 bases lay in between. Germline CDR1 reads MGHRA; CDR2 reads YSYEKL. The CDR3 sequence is CASSQGLAGLNTEAFF. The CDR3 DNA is TGCGCCAGCAGCCAAGGCCTTGCAGGGTTGAACACTGAAGCTTTCTTT.

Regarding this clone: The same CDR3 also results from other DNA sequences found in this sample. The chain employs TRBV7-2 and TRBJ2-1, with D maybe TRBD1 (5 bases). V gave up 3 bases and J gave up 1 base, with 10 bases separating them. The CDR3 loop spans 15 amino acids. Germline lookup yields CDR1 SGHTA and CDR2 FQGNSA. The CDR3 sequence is CASSLGQGSYNEQFF. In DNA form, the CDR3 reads TGTGCCAGCAGCTTGGGCCAGGGTTCCTACAATGAGCAGTTCTTC. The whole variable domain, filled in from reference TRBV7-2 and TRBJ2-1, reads GAGVSQSPSNKVTEKGKDVELRCDPISGHTALYWYRQSLGQGLEFLIYFQGNSAPDKSGLPSDRFSAERTGGSVSTLTIQRTQQEDSAVYLCASSLGQGSYNEQFFGPGTRLTVL.

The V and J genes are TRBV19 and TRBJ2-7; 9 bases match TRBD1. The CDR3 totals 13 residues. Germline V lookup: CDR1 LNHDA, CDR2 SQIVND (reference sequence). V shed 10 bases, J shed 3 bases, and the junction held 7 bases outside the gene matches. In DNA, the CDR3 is TGTGCCACCCAGGGACAGGGATTCTACGAGCAGTACTTC. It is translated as CATQGQGFYEQYF.

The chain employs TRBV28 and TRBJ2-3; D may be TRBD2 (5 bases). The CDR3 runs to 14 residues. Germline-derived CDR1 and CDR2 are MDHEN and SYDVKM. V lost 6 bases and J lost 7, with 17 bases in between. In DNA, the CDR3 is TGTGCCAGCAGCTCAATTAGTACTAGTCATACGCAGTATTTT. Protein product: CASSSISTSHTQYF.

Written as DNA, the CDR3 is TGTGCCAGTCAAATCCGGGACAGGGGGATAGGAGGCTACACCTTC. Residues: CASQIRDRGIGGYTF. The chain couples TRBV19 to TRBJ1-2; 11 bases map to TRBD1. The CDR3 has 15 residues. Germline V lookup: CDR1 LNHDA, CDR2 SQIVND (reference sequence). V shed 8 bases and J 8 bases; nucleotides not matched to a gene: 13.

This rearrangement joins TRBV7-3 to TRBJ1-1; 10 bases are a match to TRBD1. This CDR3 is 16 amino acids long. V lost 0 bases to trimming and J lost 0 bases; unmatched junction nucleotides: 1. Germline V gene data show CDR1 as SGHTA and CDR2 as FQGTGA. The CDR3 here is CASSLTGQGMNTEAFF. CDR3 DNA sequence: TGTGCCAGCAGCTTAACGGGACAGGGGATGAACACTGAAGCTTTCTTT.

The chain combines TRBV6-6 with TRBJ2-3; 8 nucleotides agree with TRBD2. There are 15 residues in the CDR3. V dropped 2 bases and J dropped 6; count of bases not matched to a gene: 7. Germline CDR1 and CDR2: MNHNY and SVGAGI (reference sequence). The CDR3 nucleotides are TGTGCCAGCAGTTACGTAACGGGAGGGCTGGATACGCAGTATTTT. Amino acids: CASSYVTGGLDTQYF.

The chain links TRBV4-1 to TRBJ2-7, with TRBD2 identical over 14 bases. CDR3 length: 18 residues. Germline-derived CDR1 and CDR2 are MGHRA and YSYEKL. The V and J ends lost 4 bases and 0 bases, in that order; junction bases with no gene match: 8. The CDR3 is CASSRPTSGGASSYEQYF. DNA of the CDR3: TGCGCCAGCAGCCGACCGACTAGCGGGGGGGCAAGCTCCTACGAGCAGTACTTC.

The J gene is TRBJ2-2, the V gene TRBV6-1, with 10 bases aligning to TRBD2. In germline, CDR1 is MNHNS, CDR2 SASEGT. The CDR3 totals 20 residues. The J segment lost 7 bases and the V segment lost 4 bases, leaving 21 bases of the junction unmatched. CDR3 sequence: CASSARTLSAGGRFSGELFF. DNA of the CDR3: TGTGCCAGCAGTGCCCGTACCCTCTCAGCGGGAGGGCGATTCAGCGGGGAGCTGTTTTTT.

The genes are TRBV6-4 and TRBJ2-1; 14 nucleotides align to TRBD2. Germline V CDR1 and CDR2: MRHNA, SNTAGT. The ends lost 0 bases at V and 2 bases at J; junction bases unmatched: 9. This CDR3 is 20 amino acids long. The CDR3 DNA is TGTGCCAGCAGTGACTCTCGCCTCGGACTAGCGGGGGGACCCTACAATGAGCAGTTCTTC. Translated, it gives CASSDSRLGLAGGPYNEQFF.

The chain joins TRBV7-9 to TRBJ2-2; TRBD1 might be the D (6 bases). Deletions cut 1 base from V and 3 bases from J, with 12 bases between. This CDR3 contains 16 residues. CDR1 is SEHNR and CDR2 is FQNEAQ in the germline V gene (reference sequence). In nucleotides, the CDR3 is TGTGCCAGCAGCTTAGTTCGGGACACTTACACCGGGGAGCTGTTTTTT. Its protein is CASSLVRDTYTGELFF.

For the CDR3, the DNA is TGTGCCAGTAGCTACAGGACAGTTGACTATGGCTACACCTTC. Translating it yields CASSYRTVDYGYTF. The chain uses TRBV19 and TRBJ1-2, with TRBD1 as a possible D gene (6 bases). CDR1 and CDR2 (germline): LNHDA, SQIVND (reference sequence). CDR3 size: 14 residues. V lost 6 bases to trimming and J lost 3 bases, with 14 bases between them.

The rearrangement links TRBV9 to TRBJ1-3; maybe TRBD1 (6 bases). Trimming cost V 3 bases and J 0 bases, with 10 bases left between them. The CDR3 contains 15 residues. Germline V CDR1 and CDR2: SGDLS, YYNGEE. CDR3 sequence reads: CASSEGTLSGNTIYF. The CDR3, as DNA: TGTGCCAGCAGCGAAGGGACACTCTCTGGAAACACCATATATTTT.

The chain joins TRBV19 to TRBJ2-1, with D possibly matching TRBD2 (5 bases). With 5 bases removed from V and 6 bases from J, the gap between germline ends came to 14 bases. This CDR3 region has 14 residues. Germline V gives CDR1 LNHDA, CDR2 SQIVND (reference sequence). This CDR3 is CASSPGRTVNEQFF. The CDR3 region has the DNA TGTGCCAGTAGTCCGGGAAGGACGGTCAATGAGCAGTTCTTC.

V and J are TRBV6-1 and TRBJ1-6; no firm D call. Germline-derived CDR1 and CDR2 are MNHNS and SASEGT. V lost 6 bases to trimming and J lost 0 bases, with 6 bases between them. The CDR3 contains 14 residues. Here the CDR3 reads CASRASSYNSPLHF. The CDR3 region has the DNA TGTGCCAGCAGGGCCAGCTCCTATAATTCACCCCTCCACTTT.

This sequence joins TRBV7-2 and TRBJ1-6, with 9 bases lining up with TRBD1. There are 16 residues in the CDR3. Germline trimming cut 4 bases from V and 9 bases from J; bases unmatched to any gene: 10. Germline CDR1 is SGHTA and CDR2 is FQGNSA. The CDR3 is CASSSGGGQGSSPLHF. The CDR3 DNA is TGTGCCAGCAGCTCAGGGGGGGGACAGGGAAGTTCACCCCTCCACTTT. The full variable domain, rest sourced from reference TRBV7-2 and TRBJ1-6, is GAGVSQSPSNKVTEKGKDVELRCDPISGHTALYWYRQSLGQGLEFLIYFQGNSAPDKSGLPSDRFSAERTGGSVSTLTIQRTQQEDSAVYLCASSSGGGQGSSPLHFGNGTRLTVT.

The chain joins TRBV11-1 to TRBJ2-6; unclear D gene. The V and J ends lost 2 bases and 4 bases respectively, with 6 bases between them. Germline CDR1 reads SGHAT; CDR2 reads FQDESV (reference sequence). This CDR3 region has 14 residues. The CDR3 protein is CASSLSAGANVLTF. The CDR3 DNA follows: TGTGCCAGCAGCTTAAGTGCGGGGGCCAACGTCCTGACTTTC.

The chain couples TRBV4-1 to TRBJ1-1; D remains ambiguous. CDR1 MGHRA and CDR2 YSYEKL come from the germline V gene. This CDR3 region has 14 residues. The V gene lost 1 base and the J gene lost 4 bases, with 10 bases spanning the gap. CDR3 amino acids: CASSQALRGTEAFF. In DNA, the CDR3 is TGCGCCAGCAGCCAAGCCCTTCGGGGCACTGAAGCTTTCTTT.

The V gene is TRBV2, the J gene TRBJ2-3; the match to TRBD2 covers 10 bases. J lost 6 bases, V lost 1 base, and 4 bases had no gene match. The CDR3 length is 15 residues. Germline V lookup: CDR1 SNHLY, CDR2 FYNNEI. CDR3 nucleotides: TGTGCCAGCAGTGAAGGGCCAGCGGGGGGGGATACGCAGTATTTT. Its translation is CASSEGPAGGDTQYF.

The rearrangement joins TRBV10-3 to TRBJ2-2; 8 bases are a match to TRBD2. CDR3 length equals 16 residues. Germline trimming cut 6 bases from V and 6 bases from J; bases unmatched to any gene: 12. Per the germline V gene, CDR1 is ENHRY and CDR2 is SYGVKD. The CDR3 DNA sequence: TGTGCCATCAGAAGCGGGGGCCCCTTAGTCGCCGGGGAGCTGTTTTTT. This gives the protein CAIRSGGPLVAGELFF.

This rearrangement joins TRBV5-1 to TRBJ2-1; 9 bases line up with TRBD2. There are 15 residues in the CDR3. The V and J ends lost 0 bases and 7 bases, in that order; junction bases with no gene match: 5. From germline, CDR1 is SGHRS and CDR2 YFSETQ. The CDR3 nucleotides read TGCGCCAGCAGCTTGGACGTGGCGGGAGGGAATGAGCAGTTCTTC. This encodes CASSLDVAGGNEQFF. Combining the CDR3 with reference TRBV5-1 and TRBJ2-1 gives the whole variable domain KAGVTQTPRYLIKTRGQQVTLSCSPISGHRSVSWYQQTPGQGLQFLFEYFSETQRNKGNFPGRFSGRQFSNSRSEMNVSTLELGDSALYLCASSLDVAGGNEQFFGPGTRLTVL.

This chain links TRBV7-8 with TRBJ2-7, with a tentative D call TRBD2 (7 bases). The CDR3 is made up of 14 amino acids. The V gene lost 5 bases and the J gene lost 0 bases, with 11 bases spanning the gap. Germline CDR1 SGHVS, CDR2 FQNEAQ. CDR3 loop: CASSKGGVSYEQYF. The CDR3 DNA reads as TGTGCCAGCAGCAAGGGGGGGGTCTCCTACGAGCAGTACTTC.

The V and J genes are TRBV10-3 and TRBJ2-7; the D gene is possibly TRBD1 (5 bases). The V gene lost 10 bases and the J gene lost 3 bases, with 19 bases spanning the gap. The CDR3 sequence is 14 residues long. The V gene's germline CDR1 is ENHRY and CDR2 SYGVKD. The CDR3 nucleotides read TGTGCCAGCAGCCTGACCCAGGGATACTACGAGCAGTACTTC. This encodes CASSLTQGYYEQYF.

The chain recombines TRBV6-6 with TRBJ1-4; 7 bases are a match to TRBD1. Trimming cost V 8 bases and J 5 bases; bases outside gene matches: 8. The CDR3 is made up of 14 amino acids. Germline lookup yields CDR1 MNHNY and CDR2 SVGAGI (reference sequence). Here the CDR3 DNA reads TGTGCCAGCGGAACAGGGGAAGGGAATGAAAAACTGTTTTTT. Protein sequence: CASGTGEGNEKLFF.

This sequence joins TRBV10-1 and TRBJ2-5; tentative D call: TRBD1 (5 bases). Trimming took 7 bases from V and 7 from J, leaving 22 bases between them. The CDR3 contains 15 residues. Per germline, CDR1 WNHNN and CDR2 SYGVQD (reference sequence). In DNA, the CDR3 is TGCGCCAGCACCCTGAGTGGGGCCAAAGATTGGACCCAGTACTTC. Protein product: CASTLSGAKDWTQYF.

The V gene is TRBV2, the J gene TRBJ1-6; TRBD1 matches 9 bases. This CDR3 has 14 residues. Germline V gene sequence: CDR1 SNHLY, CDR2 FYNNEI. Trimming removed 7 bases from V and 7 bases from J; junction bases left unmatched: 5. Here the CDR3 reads CASMKGQGNSPLHF. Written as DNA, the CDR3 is TGTGCCAGCATGAAGGGACAGGGAAATTCACCCCTCCACTTT.